This paragraph reports one T cell receptor (beta chain). The table came from immunoSEQ multiplex PCR; TCRdb's copy has only in-frame clones and leaves some out. The sample includes more than 60,000 clones, roughly 84% seen only once; the top ten take roughly 27%. This sample is part of a study of OX40 agonist ivuxolimab in advanced cancers. Study-level background: Those enrolled were approximately 87% male, with a mean age of roughly 62 years and ages from roughly 20 to 90.

The sampling schedule covered blood at baseline, cycle 4 day 1, and cycle 7 day 1. The V end lost 4 bases, the J end lost 2 bases, and 10 bases lay between the germline ends. The CDR3 sequence is 14 residues long. Germline V gives CDR1 PRHDT, CDR2 FYEKMQ (reference sequence). This clonotype originated in an adult with an advanced solid tumor such as melanoma, head and neck, liver or kidney cancer. Material: CD4+ or CD8+ T cells sorted from blood, obtained in a trial of the OX40 agonist ivuxolimab. The chain carries TRBV13 and TRBJ2-3, with D perhaps matching TRBD1 (5 bases). Here the CDR3 reads CASSWGLATDTQYF. The CDR3 nucleotides read TGTGCCAGCAGCTGGGGCCTGGCCACAGATACGCAGTATTTT.